These 2 T cell receptor beta chains share one sample of origin, sequenced in a study of radiotherapy plus CTLA-4 blockade in lung cancer. Sequenced by immunoSEQ multiplex PCR; TCRdb stores in-frame clones only, minus some. Among approximately 80,000 clones listed, around 80% were seen once. Sequencing was performed on peripheral blood, taken from a patient treated with radiotherapy plus ipilimumab. All receptors derive from a human donor with non-small cell lung cancer who had stable disease on radiotherapy plus ipilimumab.

V and J are TRBV7-6 and TRBJ1-2; 9 nucleotides agree with TRBD1. CDR1 and CDR2 (germline): SGHVS, FNYEAQ. V was clipped by 4 bases and J by 2 bases; unmatched bases: 5. The CDR3 consists of 15 residues. CDR3 coding DNA: TGTGCCAGCAGCTCCCGGACAGGGGAGAACTATGGCTACACCTTC. It translates to CASSSRTGENYGYTF.

The chain carries TRBV28 and TRBJ2-3, with D perhaps matching TRBD2 (6 bases). The V gene's germline CDR1 is MDHEN and CDR2 SYDVKM. The V gene lost 2 bases and the J gene lost 0 bases, with 6 bases spanning the gap. CDR3 length: 14 residues. CDR3 sequence (DNA): TGTGCCAGCAGTTTACGGGGGAGCACAGATACGCAGTATTTT. Protein sequence: CASSLRGSTDTQYF.